This TCR beta chain was identified in a study of PD-1 blockade in mismatch repair-deficient tumors. Only in-frame clones appear in the TCRdb table, and some are missing; sequencing was by immunoSEQ multiplex PCR. The data contain 100,000 to 150,000 clones, around 86% of them singletons. Regarding this clone: Its antigen is currently unknown.

Study-wide findings and caveats: After pembrolizumab, tumor-resident clones rose rapidly, then generally contracted before radiologic responses.

Germline V gene data show CDR1 as WNHNN and CDR2 as SYGVQD (reference sequence). The V segment lost 8 bases and the J segment 4 bases; nucleotides outside the gene matches: 7. This CDR3 spans 15 amino acids. PCR or immunohistochemistry showed mismatch repair deficiency in every enrolled patient. The chain joins TRBV10-1 to TRBJ2-2; 10 bases agree with TRBD1. Sequencing used peripheral blood, obtained 44 weeks after starting pembrolizumab. The receptor was isolated from an adult with mismatch repair-deficient cancer. The CDR3 sequence: CASSGTGDGTGELFF. CDR3 bases: TGCGCCAGCTCAGGGACAGGGGATGGCACCGGGGAGCTGTTTTTT.